One and the same sample provided the 29 T cell receptor beta chains below, sequenced in a study of T cell changes during pregnancy in multiple sclerosis (dated by TCRdb to about 2019). Libraries were made using the immunoSEQ multiplex PCR assay. This is the immuneACCESS table as TCRdb keeps it, with only in-frame sequences that have V and J called. A part of the clones is gone; compared with another copy, unresolved V genes explain less than half, and the rest is unexplained. For this sample the table gives tens of thousands of clones, of which around 94% were detected only once. Less than 0.65% of the sample is in the top ten clones. Sequenced here: CD4+ T cells from peripheral blood mononuclear cells, sampled in the second trimester of pregnancy. All receptors derive from a female donor with multiple sclerosis, enrolled in a pregnancy study.

The chain employs TRBV7-6 and TRBJ2-5; D may be TRBD1 (6 bases). The CDR3 sequence is 14 residues long. Germline assignment: CDR1 SGHVS and CDR2 FNYEAQ. V was pared by 2 bases and J by 0 bases, with 7 bases between. DNA for the CDR3: TGTGCCAGCAGCTTAACAGGGAACCAAGAGACCCAGTACTTC. It specifies CASSLTGNQETQYF.

This clone has just one count. The genes are TRBV7-2 and TRBJ2-4, with 11 bases aligning to TRBD1. The CDR3 runs to 13 residues. Germline CDR1 SGHTA, CDR2 FQGNSA. The trim removed 3 bases at V and 15 bases at J, leaving 7 bases unmatched. The CDR3: CASSLGTGGRMYF. The CDR3 bases are TGTGCCAGCAGCTTGGGGACAGGGGGTCGGATGTACTTC.

The J gene is TRBJ1-3, the V gene TRBV5-4, with 9 nucleotides matching TRBD1. CDR1 and CDR2 (germline): SGHNT, YYREEE (reference sequence). The V gene end was trimmed by 0 bases and the J gene end by 2 bases; junction bases not matched to a gene: 0. The CDR3 is 15 amino acids. The CDR3 nucleotides read TGTGCCAGCAGCTTGGGGACAGGGGCTGGAAACACCATATATTTT. Amino acid sequence: CASSLGTGAGNTIYF.

The V gene is TRBV30, the J gene TRBJ1-6; 9 nucleotides align to TRBD1. The CDR3 has 15 residues. Unmatched junction bases numbered 8, after V lost 2 bases and J lost 9 bases. CDR1 and CDR2 from the germline V gene are GTSNPN and SVGIG (reference sequence). CDR3 DNA sequence: TGTGCCTGGAGTACCCTCGGGACAGGGACTTCACCCCTCCACTTT. This encodes CAWSTLGTGTSPLHF.

The chain employs TRBV19 and TRBJ2-5; 7 nucleotides line up with TRBD1. With 8 bases clipped from V and 4 bases from J, the junction kept 4 bases outside the gene matches. The CDR3 consists of 12 residues. The germline CDR1 and CDR2 sequences are LNHDA and SQIVND (reference sequence). The CDR3 here is CASSQGVETQYF. The DNA for the CDR3 is TGTGCCAGTTCCCAGGGGGTAGAGACCCAGTACTTC.

The J gene is TRBJ2-7, the V gene TRBV27; D is perhaps TRBD1 (5 bases). The CDR3 consists of 13 residues. V lost 5 bases to trimming and J lost 0 bases, with 8 bases between them. Germline V gene sequence: CDR1 MNHEY, CDR2 SMNVEV (reference sequence). The DNA of the CDR3 is TGTGCCAGCAGTAACAGGAGCTCCTACGAGCAGTACTTC. It encodes CASSNRSSYEQYF.

This clone was recorded once. The rearrangement joins TRBV7-8 to TRBJ1-5, with 7 bases identical to TRBD1. Germline CDR1 SGHVS, CDR2 FQNEAQ. The CDR3 covers 17 residues. V was pared by 6 bases and J by 5 bases, with 16 bases of the junction left unmatched. The CDR3 sequence: CASSPQAGQAGYQPQHF. In DNA, the CDR3 is TGTGCCAGCAGTCCCCAGGCTGGACAGGCGGGCTATCAGCCCCAGCATTTT.

The rearrangement links TRBV6-1 to TRBJ1-1, with 8 positions matching TRBD1. After removal of 1 base from V and 6 bases from J, the junction contained 7 bases not matched to a gene. CDR1 is MNHNS and CDR2 is SASEGT in the germline V gene. CDR3 length equals 15 residues. The CDR3 bases are TGTGCCAGCAGTGAAGGGGGCAGGGGGCGATCTGAAGCTTTCTTT. It translates to CASSEGGRGRSEAFF.

The DNA of the CDR3 is TGTGCCAGCAGCTTAGAAGGAGGGTCTGGCAATCAGCCCCAGCATTTT. Protein product: CASSLEGGSGNQPQHF. This sequence joins TRBV11-2 and TRBJ1-5; D gene unclear. Germline assignment: CDR1 SGHAT and CDR2 FQNNGV. V dropped 0 bases and J dropped 2 bases, with 11 bases sitting between them. This CDR3 spans 16 amino acids.

Worth noting for this clone: At the DNA level, this CDR3 is encoded by other sequences in the same sample as well. This sequence joins TRBV11-3 and TRBJ2-1, with D uncertain. Germline values: CDR1 SGHNT, CDR2 YENEEA. This CDR3 has 13 residues. Trimming stripped 1 base from V and 2 bases from J, with 3 bases between. The CDR3 loop is CASSLAAYNEQFF. The CDR3 nucleotides read TGTGCCAGCAGCTTAGCGGCCTACAATGAGCAGTTCTTC.

This clone was detected only once. Written as DNA, the CDR3 is TGTGCCAGCAGGGAAACAGGGCAGGGCGAGCAGTACTTC. Its protein product is CASRETGQGEQYF. The rearrangement uses TRBV6-6 and TRBJ2-7; D perhaps matches TRBD1 (6 bases). Germline V gene data show CDR1 as MNHNY and CDR2 as SVGAGI (reference sequence). This CDR3 comprises 13 residues. V dropped 6 bases and J dropped 6 bases, with 15 bases sitting between them.

The chain carries TRBV19 and TRBJ2-5, with a tentative D call TRBD1 (6 bases). The V gene lost 6 bases and the J gene lost 4 bases, with 12 bases spanning the gap. The CDR3 runs 13 residues. Per the germline V gene, CDR1 is LNHDA and CDR2 is SQIVND (reference sequence). CDR3 nucleotides: TGTGCCAGTAGCCCTCCCAGGGGAGAGACCCAGTACTTC. It is translated as CASSPPRGETQYF.

The chain's CDR3 is CASRGLAGGTYEQYF. For the CDR3, the DNA is TGTGCCAGCAGGGGACTAGCGGGAGGAACCTACGAGCAGTACTTC. The V gene is TRBV2, the J gene TRBJ2-7, with 15 positions matching TRBD2. V dropped 6 bases and J dropped 2; count of bases not matched to a gene: 2. The CDR3 is made up of 15 amino acids. Germline CDR1 and CDR2: SNHLY and FYNNEI.

The chain joins TRBV19 to TRBJ2-2, with D tentatively TRBD1 (6 bases). This CDR3 spans 14 amino acids. V was trimmed by 7 bases and J by 1 base, leaving 10 bases between them. Looked up from germline, CDR1 is LNHDA and CDR2 is SQIVND (reference sequence). Here the CDR3 reads CASTLTGNTGELFF. DNA of the CDR3: TGTGCCAGTACCCTGACAGGGAACACCGGGGAGCTGTTTTTT.

This sequence joins TRBV6-5 and TRBJ1-2, with no clear D. The germline V gene has CDR1 MNHEY and CDR2 SVGAGI. V lost 4 bases to trimming and J lost 3 bases, with 12 bases between them. The CDR3 covers 14 residues. CDR3 DNA sequence: TGTGCCAGCAGTTCCCAACTACAAGACTATGGCTACACCTTC. Amino acid sequence: CASSSQLQDYGYTF.

The genes are TRBV18 and TRBJ1-2; no clear D. From germline, CDR1 is KGHSH and CDR2 LQKENI. With 3 bases removed from V and 8 bases from J, the gap between germline ends came to 7 bases. The CDR3 spans 11 residues. The CDR3 sequence is CASSPGAGYTF. The CDR3 coding sequence is TGTGCCAGCTCACCGGGCGCGGGCTACACCTTC.

The rearrangement joins TRBV5-6 to TRBJ1-3; no reliable D call. Trimming stripped 2 bases from V and 0 bases from J, with 9 bases between. The CDR3 sequence is 15 residues long. Germline-derived CDR1 and CDR2 are SGHDT and YYEEEE. The CDR3 DNA reads as TGTGCCAGCAGCTTTACTTGGAGCTCTGGAAACACCATATATTTT. It specifies CASSFTWSSGNTIYF. The entire variable domain, with the rest obtained from reference TRBV5-6 and TRBJ1-3, is as follows: DAGVTQSPTHLIKTRGQQVTLRCSPKSGHDTVSWYQQALGQGPQFIFQYYEEEERQRGNFPDRFSGHQFPNYSSELNVNALLLGDSALYLCASSFTWSSGNTIYFGEGSWLTVV.

The chain links TRBV7-9 to TRBJ2-6; maybe TRBD1 (6 bases). V was clipped by 5 bases and J by 1 base, with 15 bases between them. The CDR3 has 17 amino acids. The germline CDR1 and CDR2 sequences are SEHNR and FQNEAQ (reference sequence). CDR3 nucleotides: TGTGCCAGCAGCCGACAGGCTATCTTTTCTGGGGCCAACGTCCTGACTTTC. Amino acids: CASSRQAIFSGANVLTF.

The gene calls are TRBV7-2 and TRBJ2-7; TRBD2 agrees at 8 bases. The CDR3 is 14 residues long. Germline V gives CDR1 SGHTA, CDR2 FQGNSA. V was pared by 5 bases and J by 7 bases, with 10 bases of the junction left unmatched. The CDR3 is CASSPGTGGLEQYF. The CDR3 bases are TGTGCCAGCAGCCCTGGGACGGGGGGGCTTGAGCAGTACTTC.

This chain uses TRBV19 with TRBJ2-5; TRBD1 matches at 10 bases. Trimming took 5 bases from V and 7 from J; bases not matched to a gene: 10. Germline V gene sequence: CDR1 LNHDA, CDR2 SQIVND (reference sequence). This CDR3 is built from 15 residues. This CDR3 reads CASSYSPGTGVTQYF. In DNA, the CDR3 is TGTGCCAGTAGTTACAGTCCGGGGACAGGGGTGACCCAGTACTTC.

The chain joins TRBV7-3 to TRBJ1-2; possibly TRBD1 for D (6 bases). Germline V gene lookup returns CDR1 SGHTA and CDR2 FQGTGA. Trimming shortened V by 4 bases and J by 8 bases, and 17 bases separated the two germline ends. CDR3 length: 14 residues. The CDR3 DNA sequence: TGTGCCAGCAGCTCCGAGCCAGGGGTGAGCGGCTACACCTTC. This encodes CASSSEPGVSGYTF.

The chain carries TRBV5-6 and TRBJ2-5, with 8 positions matching TRBD2. Losses at the gene ends were 0 bases for V and 5 bases for J; bases not matched to a gene: 9. Germline V gene data show CDR1 as SGHDT and CDR2 as YYEEEE. This CDR3 region has 16 residues. DNA of the CDR3: TGTGCCAGCAGCTTGGGCGCGGGCGGGGGGCCGGAGACCCAGTACTTC. Protein sequence: CASSLGAGGGPETQYF.

The rearrangement uses TRBV2 and TRBJ1-2; weak D call: TRBD1 (6 bases). CDR3 length: 13 residues. Germline loops: CDR1 SNHLY, CDR2 FYNNEI. Trimming removed 1 base at V and 8 bases at J, with 11 bases between. Written as DNA, the CDR3 is TGTGCCAGCAGTGAAGGAGGGACAAGAGGCTACACCTTC. It codes for CASSEGGTRGYTF.

For the CDR3, the DNA is TGTGCCAGCAGCTTAGCGCGACAGTCCTACAATGAGCAGTTCTTC. Amino acid sequence: CASSLARQSYNEQFF. V and J are TRBV7-6 and TRBJ2-1; TRBD1 is a possible D gene (5 bases). The CDR3 spans 15 residues. Trimming left V 0 bases short and J 1 base short, with 7 bases between. Germline CDR1 is SGHVS and CDR2 is FNYEAQ. The whole variable domain, remainder taken from reference TRBV7-6 and TRBJ2-1, is GAGVSQSPRYKVTKRGQDVALRCDPISGHVSLYWYRQALGQGPEFLTYFNYEAQQDKSGLPNDRFSAERPEGSISTLTIQRTEQRDSAMYRCASSLARQSYNEQFFGPGTRLTVL.

This chain links TRBV18 with TRBJ1-2, with D tentatively TRBD1 (6 bases). CDR1 is KGHSH, CDR2 LQKENI, per germline. Trimming removed 1 base at V and 6 bases at J, with 6 bases between. The CDR3 has 12 amino acids. CDR3 amino acids: CASSPQGDGYTF. The CDR3 coding sequence is TGTGCCAGCTCACCACAGGGGGATGGCTACACCTTC.

The J gene is TRBJ2-7, the V gene TRBV13; the D gene is possibly TRBD2 (5 bases). CDR3 length: 14 amino acids. Trimming pared 1 base from V and 2 bases from J, leaving 9 bases between. The germline gives CDR1 PRHDT, CDR2 FYEKMQ (reference sequence). CDR3 sequence: CASSLEAGPYEQYF. DNA for the CDR3: TGTGCCAGCAGCTTAGAGGCGGGTCCCTACGAGCAGTACTTC.

The V call is TRBV30, the J call TRBJ1-2; D uncertain. The CDR3 covers 15 residues. Germline CDR1 reads GTSNPN; CDR2 reads SVGIG (reference sequence). Trimming removed 5 bases at V and 4 bases at J, with 20 bases between. CDR3 bases: TGTGCCTGGCGTGGCGGTCGGAGGGCTATCTATGGCTACACCTTC. Translated: CAWRGGRRAIYGYTF.

The chain has TRBV15 and TRBJ2-1; TRBD2 matches 8 bases. CDR1 is LNHNV and CDR2 is YYDKDF in the germline V gene (reference sequence). This CDR3 region has 14 residues. V dropped 8 bases and J dropped 8; count of bases not matched to a gene: 11. The CDR3 DNA sequence: TGTGCCACCTCCGGGGGGGCGAAATGGGATGAGCAGTTCTTC. Translating gives CATSGGAKWDEQFF. Full variable domain (outside the CDR3, taken from reference TRBV15 and TRBJ2-1): DAMVIQNPRYQVTQFGKPVTLSCSQTLNHNVMYWYQQKSSQAPKLLFHYYDKDFNNEADTPDNFQSRRPNTSFCFLDIRSPGLGDTAMYLCATSGGAKWDEQFFGPGTRLTVL.

This chain links TRBV6-5 with TRBJ2-7; 8 bases map to TRBD2. The CDR3 is 15 residues long. The ends lost 2 bases at V and 0 bases at J; junction bases unmatched: 3. Germline V gene lookup returns CDR1 MNHEY and CDR2 SVGAGI. The CDR3 DNA is TGTGCCAGCAGTTACGTGGCGGGGGGCTCCTACGAGCAGTACTTC. Amino acids: CASSYVAGGSYEQYF.